This T cell receptor beta chain comes out of a study of tumor and adjacent non-tumor tissue in lung cancer. In the study overall: Stage I to III disease affected about ten men and roughly five women aged about 31 to 85. Around 4.5 million productive TCRbeta reads were obtained per sample on average.

Study observations and caveats: In normal lung, the top 100 clones were significantly more dominant than in tumor.

The library came from three nested PCR rounds adapted from ARM-PCR protocols. TCRdb called the multiplex PCR reads again in MiXCR, with one record for every CDR3 protein. The repertoire holds 200,000 to 250,000 distinct CDR3 sequences, with around 70% as singletons. RNA was extracted from bulk tissue without any cell sorting. Germline V gives CDR1 DFQATT, CDR2 SNEGSKA (reference sequence). The CDR3 consists of 13 residues. Concerning this clonotype: What it binds is not known. A much more abundant neighbour one base away suggests this may be a read error.

This clonotype originated in a man aged 55-75 years with non-small cell lung cancer. The chain joins TRBV20-1 to TRBJ2-7, with 7 positions matching TRBD2. Sequencing was performed on lung tumor tissue. The CDR3 loop is CGAREGSPYEQYF. For the CDR3, the DNA is TGCGGTGCTAGGGAGGGGAGCCCCTACGAGCAGTACTTC.